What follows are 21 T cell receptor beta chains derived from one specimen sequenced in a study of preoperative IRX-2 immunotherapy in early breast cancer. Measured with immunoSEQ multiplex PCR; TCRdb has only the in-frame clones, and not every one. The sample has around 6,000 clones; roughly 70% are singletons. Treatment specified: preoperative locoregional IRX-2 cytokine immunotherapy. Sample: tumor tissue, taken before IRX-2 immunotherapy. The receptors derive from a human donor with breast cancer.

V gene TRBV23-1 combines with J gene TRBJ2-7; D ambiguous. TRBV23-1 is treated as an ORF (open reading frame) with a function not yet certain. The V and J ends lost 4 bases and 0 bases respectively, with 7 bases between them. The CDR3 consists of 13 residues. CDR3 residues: CASSPPGSYEQYF. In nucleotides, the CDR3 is TGCGCCAGCAGTCCCCCGGGCTCCTACGAGCAGTACTTC.

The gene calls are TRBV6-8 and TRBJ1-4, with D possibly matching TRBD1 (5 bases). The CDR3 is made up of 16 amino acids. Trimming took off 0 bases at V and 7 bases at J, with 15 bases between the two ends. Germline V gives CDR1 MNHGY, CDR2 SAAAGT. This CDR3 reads CASSYSITGGGEKLFF. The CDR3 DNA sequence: TGTGCCAGCAGTTACTCGATTACGGGGGGTGGTGAAAAACTGTTTTTT.

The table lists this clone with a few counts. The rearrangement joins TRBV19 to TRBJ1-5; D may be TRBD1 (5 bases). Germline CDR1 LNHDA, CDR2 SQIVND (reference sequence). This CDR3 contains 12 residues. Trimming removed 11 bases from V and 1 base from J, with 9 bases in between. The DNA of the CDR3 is TGTGCCTCGAGGGACAGCAATCAGCCCCAGCATTTT. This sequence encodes CASRDSNQPQHF.

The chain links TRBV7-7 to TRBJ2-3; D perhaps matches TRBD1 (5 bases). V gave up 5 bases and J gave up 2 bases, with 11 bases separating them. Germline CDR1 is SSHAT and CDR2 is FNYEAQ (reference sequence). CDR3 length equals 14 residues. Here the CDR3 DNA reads TGTGCCAGCAGCCGCAACAGGCACACAGATACGCAGTATTTT. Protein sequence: CASSRNRHTDTQYF.

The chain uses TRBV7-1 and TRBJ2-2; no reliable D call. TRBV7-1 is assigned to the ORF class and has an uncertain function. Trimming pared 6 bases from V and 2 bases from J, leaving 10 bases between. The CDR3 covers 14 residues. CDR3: CASSLDGNTGELFF. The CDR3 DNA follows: TGTGCCAGCAGTCTTGACGGTAACACCGGGGAGCTGTTTTTT.

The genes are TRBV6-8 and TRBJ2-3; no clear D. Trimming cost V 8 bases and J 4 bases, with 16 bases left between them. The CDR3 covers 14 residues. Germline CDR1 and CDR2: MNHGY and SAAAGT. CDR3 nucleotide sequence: TGTGCCAGCCGTAGTCCGGGCAGTGCAGATACGCAGTATTTT. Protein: CASRSPGSADTQYF.

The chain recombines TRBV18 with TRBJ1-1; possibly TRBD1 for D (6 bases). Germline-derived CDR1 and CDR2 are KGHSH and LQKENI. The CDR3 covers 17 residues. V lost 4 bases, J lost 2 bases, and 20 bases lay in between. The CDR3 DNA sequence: TGTGCCAGCTCACGGACAGACCGTATTCCTTTAAACACTGAAGCTTTCTTT. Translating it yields CASSRTDRIPLNTEAFF.

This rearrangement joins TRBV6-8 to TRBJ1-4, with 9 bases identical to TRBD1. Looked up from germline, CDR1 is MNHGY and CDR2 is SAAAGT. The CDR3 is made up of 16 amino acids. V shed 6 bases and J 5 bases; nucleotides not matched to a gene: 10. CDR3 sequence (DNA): TGTGCCAGCAGCTCCCCTCCTGGGACAGGGAATGAAAAACTGTTTTTT. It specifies CASSSPPGTGNEKLFF.

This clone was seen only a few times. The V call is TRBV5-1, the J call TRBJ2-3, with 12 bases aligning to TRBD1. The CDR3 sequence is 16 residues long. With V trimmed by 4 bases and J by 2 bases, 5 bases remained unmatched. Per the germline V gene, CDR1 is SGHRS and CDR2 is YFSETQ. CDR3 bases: TGCGCCAGCAGCACCGGGACAGGGGGCGCCACAGATACGCAGTATTTT. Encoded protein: CASSTGTGGATDTQYF.

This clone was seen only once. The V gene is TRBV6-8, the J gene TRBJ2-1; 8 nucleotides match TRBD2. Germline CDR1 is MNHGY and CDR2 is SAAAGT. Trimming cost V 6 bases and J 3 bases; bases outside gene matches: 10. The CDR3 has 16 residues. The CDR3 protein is CASSARRAGDYNEQFF. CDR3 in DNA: TGTGCCAGCAGCGCCCGGCGAGCGGGGGACTACAATGAGCAGTTCTTC.

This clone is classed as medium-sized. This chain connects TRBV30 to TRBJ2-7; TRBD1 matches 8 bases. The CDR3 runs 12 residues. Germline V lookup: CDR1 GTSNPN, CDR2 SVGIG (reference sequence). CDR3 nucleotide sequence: TGTGCGGCGGGACAGGTTCTTAGCGAGCAGTACTTC. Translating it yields CAAGQVLSEQYF.

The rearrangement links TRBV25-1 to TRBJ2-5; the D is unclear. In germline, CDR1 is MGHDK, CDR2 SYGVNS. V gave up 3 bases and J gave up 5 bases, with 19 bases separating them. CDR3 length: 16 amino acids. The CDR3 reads CASSDHRRTSLETQYF. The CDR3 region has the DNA TGTGCCAGCAGTGACCATAGACGGACGTCCCTGGAGACCCAGTACTTC.

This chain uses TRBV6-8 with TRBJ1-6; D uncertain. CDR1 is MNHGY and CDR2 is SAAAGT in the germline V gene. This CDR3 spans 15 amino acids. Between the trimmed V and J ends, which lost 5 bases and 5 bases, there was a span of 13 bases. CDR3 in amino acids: CASSQFRADNSPLHF. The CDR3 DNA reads TGTGCCAGCAGTCAATTCCGGGCCGATAATTCACCCCTCCACTTT.

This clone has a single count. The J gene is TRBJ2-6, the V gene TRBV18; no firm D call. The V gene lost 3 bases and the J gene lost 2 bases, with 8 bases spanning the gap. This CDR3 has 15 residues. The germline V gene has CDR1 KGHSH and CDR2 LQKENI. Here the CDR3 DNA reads TGTGCCAGCTCACCGAGCAGAACTGGGGCCAACGTCCTGACTTTC. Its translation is CASSPSRTGANVLTF.

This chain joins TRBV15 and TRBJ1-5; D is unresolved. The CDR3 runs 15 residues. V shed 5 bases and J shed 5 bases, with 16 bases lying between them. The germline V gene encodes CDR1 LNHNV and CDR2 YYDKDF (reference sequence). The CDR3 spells CATSANRRGYQPQHF. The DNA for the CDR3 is TGTGCCACCAGCGCGAACCGGCGGGGTTATCAGCCCCAGCATTTT.

DNA of the CDR3: TGTGCCAGCAGCTTGACAGGGGGGGACTATGGCTACACCTTC. Residues: CASSLTGGDYGYTF. This chain links TRBV11-3 with TRBJ1-2; 9 bases map to TRBD1. Germline V gene lookup returns CDR1 SGHNT and CDR2 YENEEA. This CDR3 has 14 residues. The V and J ends lost 3 bases and 3 bases, in that order; junction bases with no gene match: 2.

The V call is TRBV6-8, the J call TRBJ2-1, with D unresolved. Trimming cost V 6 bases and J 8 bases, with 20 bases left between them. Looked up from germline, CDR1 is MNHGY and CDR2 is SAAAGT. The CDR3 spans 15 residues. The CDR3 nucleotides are TGTGCCAGCAGCCCGGCCTATAAGGAAAGTCATGAGCAGTTCTTC. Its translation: CASSPAYKESHEQFF.

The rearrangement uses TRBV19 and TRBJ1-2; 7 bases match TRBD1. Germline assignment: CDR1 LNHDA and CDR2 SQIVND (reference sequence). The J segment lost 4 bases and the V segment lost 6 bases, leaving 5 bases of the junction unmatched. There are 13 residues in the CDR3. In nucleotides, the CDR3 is TGTGCCAGTAGGACAGGGAATTCCTATGGCTACACCTTC. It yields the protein CASRTGNSYGYTF.

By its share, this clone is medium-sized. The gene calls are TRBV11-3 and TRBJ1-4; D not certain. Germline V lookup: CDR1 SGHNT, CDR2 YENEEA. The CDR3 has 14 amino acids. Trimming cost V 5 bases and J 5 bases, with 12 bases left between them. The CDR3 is CASSLGPRNEKLFF. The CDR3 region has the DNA TGTGCCAGCAGCCTCGGACCGCGAAATGAAAAACTGTTTTTT. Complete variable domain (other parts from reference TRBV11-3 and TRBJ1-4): EAGVVQSPRYKIIEKKQPVAFWCNPISGHNTLYWYLQNLGQGPELLIRYENEEAVDDSQLPKDRFSAERLKGVDSTLKIQPAELGDSAVYLCASSLGPRNEKLFFGSGTQLSVL.

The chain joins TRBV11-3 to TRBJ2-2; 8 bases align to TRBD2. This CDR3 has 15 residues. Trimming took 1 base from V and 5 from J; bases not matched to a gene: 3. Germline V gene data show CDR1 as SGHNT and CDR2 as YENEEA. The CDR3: CASSLGGGSTGELFF. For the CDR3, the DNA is TGTGCCAGCAGCTTAGGCGGGGGGTCAACCGGGGAGCTGTTTTTT.

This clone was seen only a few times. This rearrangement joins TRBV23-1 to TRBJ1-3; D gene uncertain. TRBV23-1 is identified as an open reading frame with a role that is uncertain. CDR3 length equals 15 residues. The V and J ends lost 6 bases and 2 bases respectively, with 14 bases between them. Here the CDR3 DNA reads TGCGCCAGCAGCCAAGTGTGGCAGGCTGGAAACACCATATATTTT. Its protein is CASSQVWQAGNTIYF.